These 30 T cell receptor beta chains share one sample of origin, sequenced in a study of cytomegalovirus exposure and HLA in healthy donors. Vbeta (60) and Jbeta (13) primers were used in the PCR. The table came from immunoSEQ multiplex PCR; TCRdb's copy has only in-frame clones and leaves some out. The specimen's table records roughly 120,000 clones. The sample comprised PBMCs. The receptors here all came from a man aged 18 to 35 in good health and CMV-seronegative.

The chain employs TRBV30 and TRBJ2-3, with 8 bases aligning to TRBD2. CDR1 and CDR2 (germline): GTSNPN, SVGIG (reference sequence). After removal of 5 bases from V and 3 bases from J, the junction contained 10 bases not matched to a gene. The CDR3 totals 15 residues. CDR3 protein: CAWHVRAGVTDTQYF. CDR3 coding DNA: TGTGCCTGGCACGTCCGAGCGGGGGTGACAGATACGCAGTATTTT.

J is TRBJ1-2 and V is TRBV5-6, with TRBD1 matching over 9 bases. Germline V gene data show CDR1 as SGHDT and CDR2 as YYEEEE. This CDR3 has 14 amino acids. The ends lost 0 bases at V and 7 bases at J; junction bases unmatched: 4. This CDR3 reads CASSLGTGDGGYTF. DNA of the CDR3: TGTGCCAGCAGCTTGGGGACAGGGGACGGTGGCTACACCTTC.

The CDR3 DNA sequence: TGTGCCAGCAGTTTATCAGGACAGAAGCAGGGCTACACCTTC. Translating gives CASSLSGQKQGYTF. The rearrangement joins TRBV27 to TRBJ1-2; D is perhaps TRBD1 (6 bases). The germline CDR1 and CDR2 sequences are MNHEY and SMNVEV (reference sequence). The germline V and J ends were trimmed by 0 bases and 8 bases, with 13 bases remaining between them. The CDR3 spans 14 residues.

J is TRBJ2-7 and V is TRBV11-2; possibly TRBD2 for D (6 bases). CDR3 length equals 14 residues. CDR1 is SGHAT and CDR2 is FQNNGV in the germline V gene. V lost 5 bases, J lost 0 bases, and 11 bases lay in between. The CDR3 sequence is CASSLGLSSYEQYF. CDR3 DNA sequence: TGTGCCAGCAGCCTGGGACTGAGCTCCTACGAGCAGTACTTC.

This sequence joins TRBV6-5 and TRBJ2-1; D may be TRBD1 (7 bases). The CDR3 is 15 amino acids. Trimming stripped 7 bases from V and 6 bases from J, with 19 bases between. CDR1 is MNHEY, CDR2 SVGAGI, per germline. The CDR3 reads CASMRGTAYSNEQFF. For the CDR3, the DNA is TGTGCCAGCATGCGCGGGACAGCTTATAGCAATGAGCAGTTCTTC.

V gene TRBV5-8 combines with J gene TRBJ2-1, with D perhaps matching TRBD1 (5 bases). Germline V gene sequence: CDR1 SGHTS, CDR2 YDEGEE. V was pared by 0 bases and J by 7 bases, with 14 bases between. This CDR3 region has 15 residues. The CDR3 loop reads CASSLEGARENEQFF. CDR3 sequence (DNA): TGTGCCAGCAGCTTGGAAGGGGCACGAGAGAATGAGCAGTTCTTC.

The V and J genes are TRBV11-2 and TRBJ2-1; unclear D gene. The CDR3 extends over 13 amino acids. Trimming removed 1 base at V and 4 bases at J, with 5 bases between. Germline assignment: CDR1 SGHAT and CDR2 FQNNGV. The CDR3 region is CASSLVLYNEQFF. The CDR3 DNA is TGTGCCAGCAGCTTAGTCTTGTACAATGAGCAGTTCTTC. Full variable domain (outside the CDR3, taken from reference TRBV11-2 and TRBJ2-1): EAGVAQSPRYKIIEKRQSVAFWCNPISGHATLYWYQQILGQGPKLLIQFQNNGVVDDSQLPKDRFSAERLKGVDSTLKIQPAKLEDSAVYLCASSLVLYNEQFFGPGTRLTVL.

The chain has TRBV7-9 and TRBJ2-7, with TRBD2 matching 7 bases. Germline V gene data show CDR1 as SEHNR and CDR2 as FQNEAQ (reference sequence). Unmatched junction bases numbered 4, after V lost 5 bases and J lost 6 bases. This CDR3 has 12 amino acids. The DNA for the CDR3 is TGTGCCAGCAGCCGGGGCGGGGGCGAGCAGTACTTC. This gives the protein CASSRGGGEQYF.

The chain carries TRBV5-1 and TRBJ2-7; 10 bases agree with TRBD1. Germline CDR1 and CDR2: SGHRS and YFSETQ. Germline trimming cut 4 bases from V and 4 bases from J; bases unmatched to any gene: 8. The CDR3 runs 15 residues. As DNA, the CDR3 is TGCGCCAGCAGCGTGGAAGGACAGGGGGGATACGAGCAGTACTTC. Encoded protein: CASSVEGQGGYEQYF.

V gene TRBV5-1 combines with J gene TRBJ2-5, with D possibly TRBD1 on 6 matching bases. The CDR3 runs 13 residues. Between the trimmed V and J ends, which lost 1 base and 5 bases, there was a span of 9 bases. CDR1 and CDR2 from the germline V gene are SGHRS and YFSETQ. This CDR3 reads CASSLQGSETQYF. DNA of the CDR3: TGCGCCAGCAGCTTGCAGGGGTCGGAGACCCAGTACTTC.

This chain links TRBV2 with TRBJ2-7, with 7 positions matching TRBD2. This CDR3 contains 14 residues. V lost 7 bases to trimming and J lost 3 bases; unmatched junction nucleotides: 9. The germline V gene has CDR1 SNHLY and CDR2 FYNNEI. The CDR3 DNA sequence: TGTGCCAGCAAAAGGGAGGGAACTAACTACGAGCAGTACTTC. Translation: CASKREGTNYEQYF.

The chain employs TRBV4-1 and TRBJ1-6; D unclear. The CDR3 totals 12 residues. Trimming removed 1 base from V and 10 bases from J, with 5 bases in between. Germline V gives CDR1 MGHRA, CDR2 YSYEKL. This chain's CDR3 is CASSQGESPLHF. The DNA of the CDR3 is TGCGCCAGCAGCCAAGGAGAGTCACCCCTCCACTTT.

The chain links TRBV7-8 to TRBJ1-3; perhaps TRBD1 as D (6 bases). The germline CDR1 and CDR2 sequences are SGHVS and FQNEAQ. The CDR3 is made up of 16 amino acids. V was cut by 2 bases and J by 0 bases, with 11 bases left in between. The CDR3 protein is CASSLRDTSSGNTIYF. CDR3 nucleotides: TGTGCCAGCAGCTTAAGGGACACGAGCTCTGGAAACACCATATATTTT.

This chain uses TRBV10-1 with TRBJ2-1; 10 bases fit TRBD2. Germline CDR1 WNHNN, CDR2 SYGVQD (reference sequence). The CDR3 totals 15 residues. The ends lost 3 bases at V and 6 bases at J; junction bases unmatched: 5. In DNA form, the CDR3 reads TGCGCCAGCAGTGATGTAGCGGGGGGCCCCAATGAGCAGTTCTTC. Translation gives CASSDVAGGPNEQFF.

To note about this clone: This sample also contains other DNA sequences that code for the same CDR3. The V and J genes are TRBV6-5 and TRBJ2-7; 11 bases are shared with TRBD2. J lost 4 bases, V lost 6 bases, and 8 bases had no gene match. Germline V gene sequence: CDR1 MNHEY, CDR2 SVGAGI. The CDR3 has 15 residues. CDR3 nucleotide sequence: TGTGCCAGCAGCCGCCTAGCGGGAGGTTCATACGAGCAGTACTTC. Protein product: CASSRLAGGSYEQYF.

The rearrangement uses TRBV2 and TRBJ2-1; TRBD2 is a possible D gene (7 bases). Germline loops: CDR1 SNHLY, CDR2 FYNNEI. This CDR3 spans 15 amino acids. V was trimmed by 1 base and J by 4 bases, leaving 11 bases between them. DNA of the CDR3: TGTGCCAGCAGTGAAGGCGGGGGCGGGTACAATGAGCAGTTCTTC. It codes for CASSEGGGGYNEQFF.

The chain employs TRBV5-1 and TRBJ2-3; D perhaps matches TRBD2 (6 bases). Germline-derived CDR1 and CDR2 are SGHRS and YFSETQ. This CDR3 spans 16 amino acids. V was pared by 4 bases and J by 2 bases, with 17 bases between. CDR3: CASSQGLPGVTDTQYF. The CDR3 DNA follows: TGCGCCAGCAGCCAAGGACTACCGGGAGTCACAGATACGCAGTATTTT.

The rearrangement links TRBV28 to TRBJ2-7; D is perhaps TRBD2 (5 bases). Germline V lookup: CDR1 MDHEN, CDR2 SYDVKM. The CDR3 extends over 18 amino acids. Trimming removed 4 bases from V and 3 bases from J, with 25 bases in between. The CDR3 sequence: CASSYPIRGRPKGYEQYF. In DNA form, the CDR3 reads TGTGCCAGCAGTTACCCGATTCGGGGTCGACCCAAGGGCTACGAGCAGTACTTC.

The chain is built from TRBV2 and TRBJ2-2; D is unresolved. Trimming left V 5 bases short and J 4 bases short, with 8 bases between. The CDR3 has 13 amino acids. Germline CDR1 reads SNHLY; CDR2 reads FYNNEI. CDR3 nucleotides: TGTGCCAGCAGTCCCCTAATCACCGGGGAGCTGTTTTTT. Translation: CASSPLITGELFF.

The chain has TRBV27 and TRBJ2-7; 13 bases align to TRBD2. With 5 bases clipped from V and 2 bases from J, the junction kept 6 bases outside the gene matches. Germline loops: CDR1 MNHEY, CDR2 SMNVEV (reference sequence). The CDR3 is 16 residues long. CDR3 protein: CASSLTLAGGPYEQYF. The CDR3 nucleotides read TGTGCCAGCAGTCTGACACTAGCGGGGGGGCCCTACGAGCAGTACTTC.

This sequence joins TRBV5-5 and TRBJ1-2; D remains ambiguous. CDR1 SGHKS and CDR2 YYEKEE come from the germline V gene (reference sequence). CDR3 length: 14 amino acids. With 0 bases removed from V and 2 bases from J, the gap between germline ends came to 8 bases. In nucleotides, the CDR3 is TGTGCCAGCAGCTTGGAGAGAGGGAACTATGGCTACACCTTC. Protein: CASSLERGNYGYTF.

The chain joins TRBV30 to TRBJ2-1; D might be TRBD2 (6 bases). The CDR3 covers 12 residues. In germline, CDR1 is GTSNPN, CDR2 SVGIG (reference sequence). V was cut by 1 base and J by 5 bases, with 6 bases left in between. CDR3 DNA sequence: TGTGCCTGGAGTGGGAGGGACAATGAGCAGTTCTTC. As protein: CAWSGRDNEQFF. The full variable domain, rest sourced from reference TRBV30 and TRBJ2-1, is SQTIHQWPATLVQPVGSPLSLECTVEGTSNPNLYWYRQAAGRGLQLLFYSVGIGQISSEVPQNLSASRPQDRQFILSSKKLLLSDSGFYLCAWSGRDNEQFFGPGTRLTVL.

The V and J genes are TRBV4-1 and TRBJ2-5; the match to TRBD2 covers 9 bases. V shed 4 bases, J shed 4 bases, and the junction held 16 bases outside the gene matches. This CDR3 has 18 amino acids. Germline loops: CDR1 MGHRA, CDR2 YSYEKL. This chain's CDR3 is CASSRQIGTSLLGETQYF. The CDR3 DNA follows: TGCGCCAGCAGCCGACAGATAGGGACTAGCCTCCTCGGAGAGACCCAGTACTTC.

This chain uses TRBV10-1 with TRBJ1-5, with a tentative D call TRBD1 (5 bases). V was trimmed by 6 bases and J by 6 bases, leaving 33 bases between them. Germline CDR1 reads WNHNN; CDR2 reads SYGVQD (reference sequence). This CDR3 has 20 amino acids. The CDR3 reads CASRGARERGWQGSGQPQHF. The CDR3 nucleotides are TGCGCCAGCAGAGGGGCCAGGGAAAGAGGTTGGCAGGGATCCGGTCAGCCCCAGCATTTT.

The chain combines TRBV18 with TRBJ2-5; tentatively, D is TRBD1 (5 bases). Germline V gene lookup returns CDR1 KGHSH and CDR2 LQKENI. Trimming removed 2 bases at V and 4 bases at J, with 17 bases between. The CDR3 contains 16 residues. The CDR3 is CASSPRGGSVTETQYF. In nucleotides, the CDR3 is TGTGCCAGCTCACCAAGGGGCGGCAGTGTGACAGAGACCCAGTACTTC.

The chain links TRBV30 to TRBJ1-1; 7 nucleotides agree with TRBD1. The CDR3 runs to 16 residues. Germline assignment: CDR1 GTSNPN and CDR2 SVGIG (reference sequence). The J segment lost 2 bases and the V segment lost 1 base, leaving 10 bases of the junction unmatched. As DNA, the CDR3 is TGTGCCTGGAGTGAACCGACAGGGCGAAGAAACACTGAAGCTTTCTTT. It is translated as CAWSEPTGRRNTEAFF.

The chain is built from TRBV6-5 and TRBJ2-3; D perhaps matches TRBD2 (6 bases). CDR3 length: 14 amino acids. Germline V gene data show CDR1 as MNHEY and CDR2 as SVGAGI. V lost 7 bases to trimming and J lost 8 bases, with 19 bases between them. Here the CDR3 DNA reads TGTGCCAGCAAAAGAGCGGGCGGCCCTGGTACGCAGTATTTT. Protein: CASKRAGGPGTQYF.

The rearrangement links TRBV5-1 to TRBJ1-1, with D possibly TRBD1 on 6 matching bases. Looked up from germline, CDR1 is SGHRS and CDR2 is YFSETQ. There are 16 residues in the CDR3. The ends were cut back, 0 bases at V and 1 base at J, with 13 bases in the middle. The CDR3 DNA reads TGCGCCAGCAGCTTGGGACAGGAGAAATGGAACACTGAAGCTTTCTTT. Translated: CASSLGQEKWNTEAFF.

This chain links TRBV19 with TRBJ1-2, with TRBD1 matching over 9 bases. The CDR3 is 14 residues long. The trim removed 3 bases at V and 8 bases at J, leaving 7 bases unmatched. Germline assignment: CDR1 LNHDA and CDR2 SQIVND (reference sequence). The CDR3 DNA sequence: TGTGCCAGTAGTATGCGGCGACAGGGGGTCGGCTACACCTTC. Translated, it gives CASSMRRQGVGYTF.

This chain connects TRBV19 to TRBJ1-1; maybe TRBD1 (5 bases). Trimming took off 3 bases at V and 4 bases at J, with 15 bases between the two ends. Germline V CDR1 and CDR2: LNHDA, SQIVND (reference sequence). This CDR3 has 15 amino acids. The CDR3 nucleotides are TGTGCCAGTAGTATCCTACAGGCGGTGGGCACTGAAGCTTTCTTT. Its translation: CASSILQAVGTEAFF.